This T cell receptor beta chain stems from a study of response to subunit inactivated influenza vaccine. Overall study results and limits: T cells newly recruited by each seasonal influenza vaccination are few, the authors suggested.

This CDR3 is 14 amino acids long. Trimming shortened V by 0 bases and J by 2 bases, and 7 bases separated the two germline ends. Germline lookup yields CDR1 LGHNA and CDR2 YNFKEQ. As to this clonotype: Antigen specificity is unknown.

TCRdb re-analysed the RT-PCR reads in MiXCR, keeping a single row per CDR3 protein. The table shows around 750,000 distinct CDR3 sequences, with approximately 22% occurring only once. Sequencing was performed on PBMCs from blood, taken 5 days after vaccination. This clonotype was obtained from a man aged 50-59 years who received an inactivated influenza vaccine. The V and J genes are TRBV4-2 and TRBJ1-1, with unresolved D. The CDR3 spells CASSQEIVNTEAFF. DNA for the CDR3: TGTGCCAGCAGCCAAGAAATAGTTAACACTGAAGCTTTCTTT.